This T cell receptor (beta chain) came from a study of blood T cell repertoires in COVID-19. Study-level information: Sites in the United States, Italy and Spain provided acute and convalescent COVID-19 samples. The cDNA or gDNA used as material had been derived from T cells, B-cell-depleted T cells, or PBMCs.

Original data processing: Amplification from reference gene primers served as the basis for estimated nucleated cell counts. The repertoire was sequenced with immunoSEQ multiplex PCR; TCRdb's copy has only in-frame clones and lacks some. V, J and clone size are taken as reported in that table, and D and trimming were inferred from the DNA itself. The table lists around 310,000 clones, 85% to 90% of them singletons. Specimen: peripheral blood. The clonotype originates from a woman aged 35 to 49 with COVID-19, enrolled during active disease.

The CDR3, as DNA: TGTGCCAGCAGTTTATGGAGAACCGGGGAGCTGTTTTTT. This encodes CASSLWRTGELFF. The V gene is TRBV27, the J gene TRBJ2-2; D is unclear. Trimming cost V 1 base and J 5 bases, with 5 bases left between them. The CDR3 length is 13 residues. Germline V gene data show CDR1 as MNHEY and CDR2 as SMNVEV (reference sequence).